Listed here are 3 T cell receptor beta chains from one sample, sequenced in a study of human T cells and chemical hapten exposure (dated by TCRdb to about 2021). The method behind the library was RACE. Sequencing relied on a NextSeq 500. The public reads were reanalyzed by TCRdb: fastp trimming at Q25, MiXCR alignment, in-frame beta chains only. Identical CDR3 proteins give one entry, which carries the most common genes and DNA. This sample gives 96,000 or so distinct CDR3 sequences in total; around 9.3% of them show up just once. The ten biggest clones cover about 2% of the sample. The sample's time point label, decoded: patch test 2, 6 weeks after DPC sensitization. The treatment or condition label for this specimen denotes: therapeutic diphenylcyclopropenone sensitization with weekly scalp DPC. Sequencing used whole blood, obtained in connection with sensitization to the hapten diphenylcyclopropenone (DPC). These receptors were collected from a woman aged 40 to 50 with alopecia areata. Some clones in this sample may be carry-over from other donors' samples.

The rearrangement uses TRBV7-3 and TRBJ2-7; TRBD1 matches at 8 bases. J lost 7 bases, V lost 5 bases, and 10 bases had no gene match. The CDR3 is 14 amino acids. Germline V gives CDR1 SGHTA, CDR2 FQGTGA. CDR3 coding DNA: TGTGCCAGCAGCCCGACTGGACAGGGCGGAGAGCAGTACTTC. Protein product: CASSPTGQGGEQYF.

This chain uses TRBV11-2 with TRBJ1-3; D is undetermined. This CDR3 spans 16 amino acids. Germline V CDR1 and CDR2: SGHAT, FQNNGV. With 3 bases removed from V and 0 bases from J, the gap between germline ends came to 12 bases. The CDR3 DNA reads TGTGCCAGCAGCTTCAGCAGTGGGGACTCTGGAAACACCATATATTTT. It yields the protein CASSFSSGDSGNTIYF.

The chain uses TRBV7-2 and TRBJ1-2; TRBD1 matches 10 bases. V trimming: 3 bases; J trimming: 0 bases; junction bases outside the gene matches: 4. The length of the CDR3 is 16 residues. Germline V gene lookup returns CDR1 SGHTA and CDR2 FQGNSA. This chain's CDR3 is CASSFDRGLSNYGYTF. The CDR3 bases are TGTGCCAGCAGCTTCGACAGGGGGCTTTCTAACTATGGCTACACCTTC.